This TCR beta chain was captured in a study of T cells in Graves' hyperthyroidism and ophthalmopathy (dated by TCRdb to between 2017 and 2020). Background on the whole study: Peripheral blood samples were taken at initial diagnosis, before any treatment was given. To identify distinguishing TCR V-J signatures, a discovery cohort of 100 patients was used, comprising 43 with Graves' ophthalmopathy and around 60 with stable Graves' hyperthyroidism. Whether ophthalmopathy could be predicted prospectively was tested in an independent validation cohort made up of approximately 19 hyperthyroidism patients plus 17 patients who later progressed to ophthalmopathy. The roughly 100 discovery patients were randomly divided into training and test sets at a 7:3 ratio. Thyroid tissue and blood T-cell repertoires from about six Graves' hyperthyroidism patients were also compared in the study. Once sampling was done, hyperthyroidism patients were given methimazole at a starting dose of 30 mg daily, whereas ophthalmopathy patients were given high-dose intravenous methylprednisolone. According to the paper, TCR Vbeta CDR3 sequencing was carried out on more than 120 peripheral blood samples, which came from about 45 ophthalmopathy, about 75 hyperthyroidism and roughly 17 progressor patients.

As encoded in the germline V gene, CDR1 is SQVTM while CDR2 is ANQGSEA. V trim: 5 bases; J trim: 0 bases; unmatched bases: 6. From the cysteine up to the phenylalanine, the CDR3 has a length of 14 residues. Only the CDR3 part of the read is kept: 42 bases, read in frame from the first base. Amplification of TCR beta CDR3 regions was carried out from RNA transcripts. The first round of RT-PCR for the TCR CDR3 was performed with the HTBI primer set and the Qiagen OneStep RT-PCR kit. Libraries were constructed in a second round of multiplex PCR, after which size selection and purification were carried out. Libraries were sequenced paired-end with 100 bp reads on an Illumina HiSeq2000. The study's processing was this. SOAPnuke was used to process the raw data, with reads discarded if the reads contained adapters or uncalled bases, had a mean Phred below 15, or lacked an exact constant-primer or identifier match. High-quality paired reads were merged with COPE v1.2.5, and unique nucleotide sequences were defined as clonotypes. MiTCR v1.1 was used to align clonotypes to the IMGT TRBV, TRBD and TRBJ reference segments. The analysis was restricted to V-J combinations with a frequency above 0.0001, which together covered 99% to 99.2% of the repertoires. The TCS score was defined as F50 (clonal expansion) divided by E x V (chaos), with BLOSUM62-based TCRdist calculated between CDR3 peptides within each V-J. Welch's t-statistics and random forest reduced several hundred V-J features to 10 to 15, which were used in a naive Bayes classifier (R e1071). TCRdb handled the public reads itself, with Q25 trimming in fastp and clone calling in MiXCR, and kept productive beta chains. Rows are combined by CDR3 protein, so each entry shows the most common genes and DNA. TCRdb, rather than the study authors, made the V and J calls. The sample profile shows about 770,000 distinct CDR3 sequences; roughly 20% of them were found once. The top ten clones comprise 16% of the sample.

This clonotype was detected only a few times. The antigen it binds to is not known. Base qualities are not recorded, but no much larger clone differs from it by a single base. Study-level results and caveats: Sample size was not statistically predetermined, and blinding of investigators to group allocation was not performed. In validation, the model predicted progression to ophthalmopathy with approximately 71% sensitivity and about 72% specificity, a median of approximately 6.7 months before onset. Most expanded thyroid clonotypes (frequency above 0.001) were also found in blood, which suggests that blood repertoires may mirror thyroid immune responses. A 13 V-J signature model separated ophthalmopathy from stable hyperthyroidism, with roughly 88% sensitivity and about 81% specificity in cross-validation and 80%/75% in testing.

Hyperthyroidism patients were newly diagnosed, had a disease duration of under 2 months, and were aged 18 to 65 years. Any patient with an uncontrolled infection, another autoimmune disease, pregnancy or lactation was excluded. Clinical symptoms, serum thyroxine and TRAb, thyroid ultrasound, and orbital computed tomography formed the basis for the diagnoses. Blood from progressor patients was drawn when they were first diagnosed with hyperthyroidism, before any ophthalmopathy symptoms appeared. PBMCs were isolated from about 10 ml of fresh peripheral blood by Ficoll-Paque density gradient centrifugation. Progressor patients were defined as those initially diagnosed with Graves' hyperthyroidism in whom ophthalmopathy developed during follow-up. Trizol reagent was used to extract total RNA, and RNA quality was then checked on an Agilent 2100 Bioanalyzer.

The chain couples TRBV29-1 to TRBJ1-1, with TRBD1 matching 7 junction bases. The sample comprised blood. The TCR was taken from a woman between 45 and 60 years old with Graves' hyperthyroidism that later progressed to Graves' ophthalmopathy. CDR3 loop: CSVTGELLNTEAFF. In nucleotides, the sequence is TGCAGCGTTACAGGGGAGCTCCTGAACACTGAAGCTTTCTTT.